One sample yielded the 4 T cell receptor beta chains listed below, sequenced in a study of early T cells in non-severe SARS-CoV-2 infection. TCRdb reprocessed the 5' RACE reads with MiXCR, giving one entry per CDR3 protein. The data contain about 22,000 distinct CDR3 sequences, roughly 3.5% of them singletons. Sequenced sample: whole blood. These receptors originate from an adult who was a healthcare worker with PCR-confirmed SARS-CoV-2 infection or an uninfected control (not recorded which).

At least ten counts were recorded for this clonotype. The chain has TRBV29-1 and TRBJ2-3; the match to TRBD2 covers 11 bases. Germline V gives CDR1 SQVTM, CDR2 ANQGSEA. V shed 8 bases, J shed 0 bases, and the junction held 4 bases outside the gene matches. The CDR3 covers 14 residues. Here the CDR3 reads CSLTSGTSTDTQYF. CDR3 sequence (DNA): TGCAGCTTGACTAGCGGGACAAGCACAGATACGCAGTATTTT.

At least ten counts were recorded for this clonotype. V and J are TRBV3-1 and TRBJ2-7; D not resolved. Per the germline V gene, CDR1 is LGHDT and CDR2 is YNNKEL (reference sequence). V lost 0 bases and J lost 3, with 3 bases in between. The CDR3 has 12 amino acids. The CDR3 nucleotides are TGTGCCAGCAGCCAAGATCGCTACGAGCAGTACTTC. Protein sequence: CASSQDRYEQYF.

This clonotype was counted ten times or more. The chain employs TRBV7-9 and TRBJ2-2; D gene unclear. Germline V gives CDR1 SEHNR, CDR2 FQNEAQ (reference sequence). Trimming removed 5 bases from V and 1 base from J, with 11 bases in between. CDR3 length: 15 residues. For the CDR3, the DNA is TGTGCCAGCAGCCCTGGTGGGAAGAACACCGGGGAGCTGTTTTTT. Translation gives CASSPGGKNTGELFF.

By share of the sample, this clonotype is medium-sized (0.01 to 0.1%). The gene calls are TRBV29-1 and TRBJ1-2; D call uncertain. Trimming took off 3 bases at V and 4 bases at J, with 6 bases between the two ends. Looked up from germline, CDR1 is SQVTM and CDR2 is ANQGSEA. This CDR3 is 11 amino acids long. CDR3 amino acids: CSVDSPYGYTF. In DNA form, the CDR3 reads TGCAGCGTTGACAGTCCCTATGGCTACACCTTC.